The 30 T cell receptor beta chains below were found in one sample sequenced in a study of cytomegalovirus exposure and HLA in healthy donors. A multiplex PCR was run with 60 Vbeta primers and 13 Jbeta primers. The table came from immunoSEQ multiplex PCR; TCRdb's copy has only in-frame clones and leaves some out. The sample includes approximately 110,000 clones, around 76% seen only once; the top ten take about 7.5%. What was sequenced was PBMCs. The receptors derive from a middle-aged man in good health and CMV-seropositive.

V gene TRBV7-2 combines with J gene TRBJ2-5; 8 bases agree with TRBD2. This CDR3 spans 14 amino acids. The germline V gene encodes CDR1 SGHTA and CDR2 FQGNSA. V lost 5 bases, J lost 4 bases, and 6 bases stayed unmatched. The CDR3 nucleotides are TGTGCCAGCAGCACAGCGGGGGTGGGAGAGACCCAGTACTTC. Protein product: CASSTAGVGETQYF. Based on the CDR3 plus reference TRBV7-2 and TRBJ2-5, the full variable domain is GAGVSQSPSNKVTEKGKDVELRCDPISGHTALYWYRQSLGQGLEFLIYFQGNSAPDKSGLPSDRFSAERTGGSVSTLTIQRTQQEDSAVYLCASSTAGVGETQYFGPGTRLLVL.

The chain employs TRBV11-2 and TRBJ2-5, with D unresolved. The end of the DNA aligns better with TRBJ2-7, so the J call may be wrong. There are 12 residues in the CDR3. The germline CDR1 and CDR2 sequences are SGHAT and FQNNGV. The CDR3 DNA is TGTGCCAGCAGCTTAGGCGTCCACGAGCAGTACTTC. It is translated as CASSLGVHEQYF.

This chain joins TRBV5-5 and TRBJ1-1, with 8 bases identical to TRBD1. From germline, CDR1 is SGHKS and CDR2 YYEKEE (reference sequence). The CDR3 runs to 15 residues. The J segment lost 1 base and the V segment lost 0 bases, leaving 2 bases of the junction unmatched. CDR3 amino acids: CASSLVGTGNTEAFF. DNA for the CDR3: TGTGCCAGCAGCTTGGTCGGGACAGGGAACACTGAAGCTTTCTTT.

V usage is TRBV30 and J usage is TRBJ1-2; D may be TRBD1 (5 bases). The CDR3 loop spans 14 amino acids. CDR1 and CDR2 (germline): GTSNPN, SVGIG (reference sequence). V lost 2 bases to trimming and J lost 4 bases, with 14 bases between them. CDR3 amino acids: CAWSSGLGAYGYTF. The CDR3 region has the DNA TGTGCCTGGAGTTCGGGCCTAGGGGCCTATGGCTACACCTTC.

The chain has TRBV6-6 and TRBJ2-2, with a weak D call TRBD1 (5 bases). The CDR3 has 16 residues. V was clipped by 3 bases and J by 6 bases, with 17 bases between them. Germline loops: CDR1 MNHNY, CDR2 SVGAGI (reference sequence). The CDR3 region has the DNA TGTGCCAGCAGTTATTCTTCAAGGGGCGGTGCCGGGGAGCTGTTTTTT. Residues: CASSYSSRGGAGELFF.

The chain links TRBV19 to TRBJ2-2; 8 positions match TRBD1. The CDR3 has 15 amino acids. Germline V gene sequence: CDR1 LNHDA, CDR2 SQIVND (reference sequence). Losses at the gene ends were 6 bases for V and 5 bases for J; bases not matched to a gene: 8. The chain's CDR3 is CASSTTGAKTGELFF. The CDR3 DNA reads TGTGCCAGTAGCACGACAGGGGCAAAAACCGGGGAGCTGTTTTTT.

This clone was seen only once. V is TRBV7-2 and J is TRBJ2-6, with D tentatively TRBD1 (7 bases). This CDR3 spans 15 amino acids. Trimming took off 4 bases at V and 2 bases at J, with 9 bases between the two ends. The germline CDR1 and CDR2 sequences are SGHTA and FQGNSA. The CDR3 protein is CASSSRGAGANVLTF. The CDR3 DNA reads as TGTGCCAGCAGCTCCAGGGGGGCTGGGGCCAACGTCCTGACTTTC.

The rearrangement joins TRBV19 to TRBJ2-6; TRBD2 aligns across 7 bases. The CDR3 covers 15 residues. Trimming cost V 7 bases and J 2 bases; bases outside gene matches: 5. The germline V gene has CDR1 LNHDA and CDR2 SQIVND (reference sequence). CDR3 nucleotide sequence: TGTGCCAGTATGTCGGGGGGAGCTGGGGCCAACGTCCTGACTTTC. Translation: CASMSGGAGANVLTF. Looking up the rest from reference TRBV19 and TRBJ2-6 gives the full variable domain: DGGITQSPKYLFRKEGQNVTLSCEQNLNHDAMYWYRQDPGQGLRLIYYSQIVNDFQKGDIAEGYSVSREKKESFPLTVTSAQKNPTAFYLCASMSGGAGANVLTFGAGSRLTVL.

This clone was recorded a few times. This chain joins TRBV4-3 and TRBJ2-3, with 14 bases aligning to TRBD2. The CDR3 sequence is 17 residues long. V lost 0 bases and J lost 4; bases outside the gene matches: 3. Germline V lookup: CDR1 LGHNA, CDR2 YSLEER. For the CDR3, the DNA is TGCGCCAGCAGCCAAGACAGACTAGCGGGAGGGGCAGATACGCAGTATTTT. Protein product: CASSQDRLAGGADTQYF.

The chain combines TRBV2 with TRBJ2-2; 8 bases fit TRBD1. The CDR3 runs to 15 residues. The V segment lost 6 bases and the J segment 5 bases; nucleotides outside the gene matches: 8. Germline lookup yields CDR1 SNHLY and CDR2 FYNNEI. The CDR3 DNA is TGTGCCAGCAGCCTAGGACAGGGATTTACCGGGGAGCTGTTTTTT. It specifies CASSLGQGFTGELFF.

The chain has TRBV4-3 and TRBJ1-6; D not resolved. V was cut by 0 bases and J by 5 bases, with 8 bases left in between. The CDR3 has 15 amino acids. The germline V gene has CDR1 LGHNA and CDR2 YSLEER. The CDR3 coding sequence is TGCGCCAGCAGCCAAGACGTAACAGATAATTCACCCCTCCACTTT. It encodes CASSQDVTDNSPLHF.

The rearrangement joins TRBV5-5 to TRBJ2-7; D is ambiguous. Germline V gene lookup returns CDR1 SGHKS and CDR2 YYEKEE (reference sequence). The CDR3 contains 15 residues. V lost 4 bases, J lost 7 bases, and 21 bases lay in between. The CDR3 coding sequence is TGTGCCAGCAGCCTGGGTGGCGAGGCTGTACGGGAGCAGTACTTC. Translated: CASSLGGEAVREQYF.

In this sample, this clone turned up a few times. The V call is TRBV15, the J call TRBJ2-3, with TRBD2 matching over 10 bases. Germline V gene lookup returns CDR1 LNHNV and CDR2 YYDKDF (reference sequence). The V and J ends lost 1 base and 4 bases, in that order; junction bases with no gene match: 2. The CDR3 is 15 amino acids. This CDR3 is CATSRASGSPDTQYF. DNA for the CDR3: TGTGCCACCAGCAGAGCTAGCGGGAGTCCAGATACGCAGTATTTT.

CDR3 bases: TGTGCCAGCAGGGACAGGGAGTACTACAATGAGCAGTTCTTC. As protein: CASRDREYYNEQFF. The chain links TRBV6-5 to TRBJ2-1; 8 nucleotides align to TRBD1. J was trimmed by 3 bases and V by 6 bases; bases with no gene match: 4. The CDR3 sequence is 14 residues long. CDR1 is MNHEY, CDR2 SVGAGI, per germline.

About this clone itself: Sequence at one end of the junction differs from germline and may be a read error. The sample holds other DNA sequences that translate to the same CDR3. V is TRBV6-5 and J is TRBJ2-4, with a weak D call TRBD1 (5 bases). CDR3 length: 13 amino acids. CDR1 and CDR2 from the germline V gene are MNHEY and SVGAGI. CDR3 nucleotides: TGTGCCAGCAAGGGTAGGGGTAGAAACAGTCAGTACTTC. This gives the protein CASKGRGRNSQYF.

This clone has only a few counts. The chain carries TRBV4-3 and TRBJ1-3; the match to TRBD1 covers 11 bases. Germline CDR1 is LGHNA and CDR2 is YSLEER. V was pared by 4 bases and J by 0 bases, with 2 bases of the junction left unmatched. This CDR3 is built from 16 residues. The CDR3 nucleotides read TGCGCCAGCAGCCCGGGGACAGGGGGCTCTGGAAACACCATATATTTT. The encoded protein is CASSPGTGGSGNTIYF.

This clone was detected only a few times. V gene TRBV7-9 combines with J gene TRBJ2-3; D call uncertain. Germline V gives CDR1 SEHNR, CDR2 FQNEAQ (reference sequence). The CDR3 runs to 16 residues. V lost 2 bases, J lost 0 bases, and 12 bases lay in between. The CDR3 spells CASSLQRGPSTDTQYF. In nucleotides, the CDR3 is TGTGCCAGCAGCTTACAGCGAGGCCCTAGCACAGATACGCAGTATTTT.

In this sample, this clone turned up once. The V gene is TRBV6-5, the J gene TRBJ1-2; D is ambiguous. The length of the CDR3 is 14 residues. Germline CDR1 and CDR2: MNHEY and SVGAGI. The V and J ends lost 6 bases and 3 bases respectively, with 14 bases between them. The CDR3 sequence: CASSLSWRDYGYTF. The CDR3 DNA reads TGTGCCAGCAGCCTATCCTGGCGGGACTATGGCTACACCTTC.

The chain joins TRBV2 to TRBJ2-5, with TRBD2 identical over 10 bases. The CDR3 is 16 residues long. Losses at the gene ends were 3 bases for V and 1 base for J; bases not matched to a gene: 5. Germline-derived CDR1 and CDR2 are SNHLY and FYNNEI. The CDR3 DNA follows: TGTGCCAGCAGTGACCCACTAGCGGGGATCCAAGAGACCCAGTACTTC. It codes for CASSDPLAGIQETQYF.

The rearrangement uses TRBV4-2 and TRBJ2-7; the match to TRBD2 covers 12 bases. This CDR3 comprises 19 residues. J gave up 0 bases and V 1 base, and 10 bases lay outside the gene matches. From germline, CDR1 is LGHNA and CDR2 YNFKEQ. In DNA form, the CDR3 reads TGTGCCAGCAGCCAAGCGGTTTGGACTAGCGGGGAGAACTCCTACGAGCAGTACTTC. Translation gives CASSQAVWTSGENSYEQYF.

Regarding this clone: The final CDR3 position lacks the conserved phenylalanine or tryptophan, pointing to a likely read error. The rearrangement uses TRBV15 and TRBJ1-1; D gene unclear. The CDR3 is made up of 15 amino acids. Germline V gene lookup returns CDR1 LNHNV and CDR2 YYDKDF (reference sequence). With 5 bases removed from V and 4 bases from J, the gap between germline ends came to 17 bases. The chain's CDR3 is CATSPLEGSITEAFL. Written as DNA, the CDR3 is TGTGCCACCAGCCCCTTAGAGGGATCGATCACTGAAGCTTTCCTT.

This rearrangement joins TRBV11-2 to TRBJ1-1; 10 nucleotides match TRBD1. CDR3 size: 14 residues. Germline assignment: CDR1 SGHAT and CDR2 FQNNGV. Losses at the gene ends were 5 bases for V and 4 bases for J; bases not matched to a gene: 4. The CDR3 loop is CASSTRDRGTEAFF. CDR3 nucleotides: TGTGCCAGCAGCACCCGGGACAGGGGCACTGAAGCTTTCTTT. The full variable domain, in which reference TRBV11-2 and TRBJ1-1 provide the parts outside the CDR3, is EAGVAQSPRYKIIEKRQSVAFWCNPISGHATLYWYQQILGQGPKLLIQFQNNGVVDDSQLPKDRFSAERLKGVDSTLKIQPAKLEDSAVYLCASSTRDRGTEAFFGQGTRLTVV.

The chain employs TRBV19 and TRBJ2-7, with 10 nucleotides matching TRBD1. Germline V lookup: CDR1 LNHDA, CDR2 SQIVND (reference sequence). V shed 4 bases, J shed 2 bases, and the junction held 2 bases outside the gene matches. The CDR3 is 14 amino acids. As DNA, the CDR3 is TGTGCCAGTAGTACCGGGACAGGGGCCTACGAGCAGTACTTC. Translating gives CASSTGTGAYEQYF.

The chain combines TRBV10-3 with TRBJ1-5, with 11 bases matching TRBD1. The CDR3 has 14 residues. The germline V gene has CDR1 ENHRY and CDR2 SYGVKD. The V segment lost 10 bases and the J segment 7 bases; nucleotides outside the gene matches: 9. The CDR3 loop is CATRTGGERQPQHF. CDR3 nucleotide sequence: TGTGCCACCAGGACAGGGGGCGAGAGGCAGCCCCAGCATTTT.

This chain joins TRBV11-2 and TRBJ2-2, with 9 bases fitting TRBD1. The length of the CDR3 is 16 residues. Germline V gene sequence: CDR1 SGHAT, CDR2 FQNNGV. V shed 3 bases and J 2 bases; nucleotides not matched to a gene: 4. The CDR3 loop reads CASSFTGGLNTGELFF. Written as DNA, the CDR3 is TGTGCCAGCAGCTTCACAGGGGGCCTAAACACCGGGGAGCTGTTTTTT.

The J gene is TRBJ2-3, the V gene TRBV11-2; the match to TRBD2 covers 7 bases. Trimming removed 0 bases from V and 1 base from J; junction bases left unmatched: 4. The CDR3 sequence is 16 residues long. The V gene's germline CDR1 is SGHAT and CDR2 FQNNGV. CDR3 DNA sequence: TGTGCCAGCAGCTTAGAATTTACTAGCGGCACAGATACGCAGTATTTT. It encodes CASSLEFTSGTDTQYF.

This clone was counted a few times. This sequence joins TRBV6-1 and TRBJ1-5; D might be TRBD1 (5 bases). This CDR3 spans 14 amino acids. CDR1 is MNHNS, CDR2 SASEGT, per germline. V was trimmed by 3 bases and J by 9 bases, leaving 15 bases between them. In DNA, the CDR3 is TGTGCCAGCAGTGACGACCGGGGGTCAGGGCCCCAGCATTTT. It specifies CASSDDRGSGPQHF.

The chain uses TRBV27 and TRBJ2-1, with TRBD2 identical over 8 bases. The CDR3 has 14 residues. After removal of 3 bases from V and 9 bases from J, the junction contained 7 bases not matched to a gene. Germline-derived CDR1 and CDR2 are MNHEY and SMNVEV (reference sequence). The CDR3 region is CASSLAGGSLEQFF. CDR3 bases: TGTGCCAGCAGTTTGGCGGGGGGTTCACTTGAGCAGTTCTTC.

This clone has just one count. This rearrangement joins TRBV9 to TRBJ2-3; D is ambiguous. The CDR3 runs to 16 residues. The V end was cut by 3 bases, the J end by 0 bases, with 14 bases between. Germline CDR1 reads SGDLS; CDR2 reads YYNGEE. CDR3 protein: CASSAPLGFSTDTQYF. The DNA for the CDR3 is TGTGCCAGCAGCGCGCCTCTCGGTTTCAGCACAGATACGCAGTATTTT.

The chain has TRBV4-1 and TRBJ2-4, with D perhaps matching TRBD1 (5 bases). Trimming stripped 3 bases from V and 0 bases from J, with 9 bases between. Germline assignment: CDR1 MGHRA and CDR2 YSYEKL. This CDR3 is built from 15 residues. CDR3 loop: CASSQGLLAKNIQYF. The CDR3 DNA is TGCGCCAGCAGCCAGGGGCTACTAGCCAAAAACATTCAGTACTTC.